A selection of T cell receptor beta chains follows, all from one sample in a study of T cells in Graves' hyperthyroidism and ophthalmopathy. TCRdb reanalysed the multiplex PCR reads using MiXCR and keeps one entry per CDR3 protein. The sample lists 450,000 to 650,000 distinct CDR3 sequences, over 15% occurring once. The specimen sequenced was blood. These receptors were taken from a woman in her late teens or twenties with Graves' ophthalmopathy. Each CDR3 is given with its conserved first and last residue. The D gene is left open where the match is weak. Clone size is stated in some rows and not others, as once, few, many or a class when expanded.

j_call,clone_size,d_call,v_call,cdr3_aa,cdr3_nt
TRBJ2-2,few,TRBD1,TRBV28,CASSDRGGNTGELFF,TGTGCCAGCAGTGACAGGGGCGGGAACACCGGGGAGCTGTTTTTT
TRBJ1-1,many,TRBD1,TRBV5-1,CASSFSAGGTEAFF,TGCGCCAGCAGCTTTTCGGCAGGGGGCACTGAAGCTTTCTTT
TRBJ2-1,few,TRBD1,TRBV7-6,CASSLRTGRNEQFF,TGTGCCAGCAGCTTACGGACAGGGCGAAATGAGCAGTTCTTC
TRBJ2-3,-,-,TRBV6-1,CASSTRRQASTDTQYF,TGTGCCAGCAGTACTAGGAGACAGGCTAGCACAGATACGCAGTATTTT
TRBJ2-1,many,TRBD2,TRBV28,CASSPRTSGTYNEQFF,TGTGCCAGCAGTCCACGGACTAGCGGGACTTACAATGAGCAGTTCTTC
TRBJ2-1,many,TRBD2,TRBV20-1,CSARVTTSGNEQFF,TGCAGTGCTAGAGTAACGACTAGCGGCAATGAGCAGTTCTTC
TRBJ2-7,many,TRBD2,TRBV7-2,CASSFTGTSVYEQYF,TGTGCCAGCAGCTTCACCGGGACTAGCGTTTACGAGCAGTACTTC
TRBJ2-3,few,TRBD1,TRBV7-9,CASSSNRDRVPDTQYF,TGTGCCAGCAGTTCCAACCGGGACAGGGTACCCGATACGCAGTATTTT
TRBJ2-7,-,TRBD2,TRBV20-1,CSAEGPSGRAAYEQYF,TGCAGTGCCGAGGGGCCTAGCGGGAGGGCCGCCTACGAGCAGTACTTC
TRBJ2-4,few,TRBD2,TRBV2,CASFRLAVKNIQYF,TGTGCCAGCTTCAGACTAGCGGTAAAAAACATTCAGTACTTC
TRBJ1-5,many,-,TRBV30,CAWSVLQDQPQHF,TGTGCCTGGAGTGTACTCCAGGATCAGCCCCAGCATTTT
TRBJ2-7,-,-,TRBV18,CASSPQEGSYEQYF,TGTGCCAGCTCACCACAGGAGGGGTCCTACGAGCAGTACTTC
TRBJ2-1,few,TRBD1,TRBV6-1,CATGDREARYEQFF,TGTGCCACCGGGGACAGGGAGGCGAGGTATGAGCAGTTCTTC
TRBJ2-2,many,-,TRBV19,CASSIGDRGTGELFF,TGTGCCAGTAGTATAGGAGACCGGGGGACCGGGGAGCTGTTTTTT
TRBJ2-2,-,TRBD2,TRBV13,CASSPGLDNRGKLFF,TGTGCCAGCAGCCCAGGACTAGACAATCGCGGGAAGCTGTTTTTT
TRBJ1-5,many,TRBD1,TRBV28,CASSPLGQINQPQHF,TGTGCCAGCAGTCCACTGGGACAGATCAATCAGCCCCAGCATTTT
TRBJ2-7,-,-,TRBV2,CATSAGDEYEQYF,TGTGCCACCTCGGCAGGAGACGAATACGAGCAGTACTTC
TRBJ2-5,-,-,TRBV5-1,CASSRLRADQETQYF,TGCGCCAGCAGCCGGTTAAGAGCGGACCAAGAGACCCAGTACTTC
TRBJ1-5,many,TRBD1,TRBV20-1,CSAREGTGDQPQHF,TGCAGTGCTAGGGAAGGGACAGGGGACCAGCCCCAGCATTTT
TRBJ2-3,many,TRBD2,TRBV11-2,CASSSGLAVPTGTQYF,TGTGCCAGCAGCTCGGGACTAGCGGTGCCCACAGGTACGCAGTATTTT
TRBJ2-5,few,-,TRBV9,CASSARRGGETQYF,TGTGCCAGCAGCGCCAGGAGGGGGGGAGAGACCCAGTACTTC
TRBJ1-1,-,-,TRBV29-1,CSALAGGSAYTEAFF,TGCAGCGCCTTAGCGGGAGGGTCGGCTTACACTGAAGCTTTCTTT
TRBJ1-2,many,-,TRBV2,CASPPREGSYGYTF,TGTGCCAGCCCCCCTAGGGAGGGCTCCTATGGCTACACCTTC
TRBJ1-1,many,TRBD1,TRBV2,CASSKDRVPEAFF,TGTGCCAGCAGTAAGGACAGGGTCCCTGAAGCTTTCTTT
TRBJ1-3,many,TRBD1,TRBV7-8,CASSLVPRGEGPTIYF,TGTGCCAGCAGCTTAGTCCCCAGGGGGGAAGGGCCCACCATATATTTT
TRBJ1-6,few,-,TRBV27,CASTGRSSYNSPLHF,TGTGCCAGCACGGGCCGTAGTAGCTATAATTCACCCCTCCACTTT
TRBJ2-7,many,TRBD2,TRBV11-2,CASSTSGSTYEQYF,TGTGCCAGCAGCACTAGCGGGAGTACCTACGAGCAGTACTTC
TRBJ1-2,-,TRBD1,TRBV11-2,CASSRFRTGQDYGYTF,TGTGCCAGCAGCCGATTCCGAACCGGACAGGACTATGGCTACACCTTC
TRBJ1-5,many,-,TRBV28,CASFPGQHQQPQHF,TGTGCCAGTTTCCCTGGACAGCACCAGCAGCCCCAGCATTTT
TRBJ2-1,many,-,TRBV7-9,CASSPSSSAEASYNEQFF,TGTGCCAGCAGTCCCAGCTCTAGCGCGGAAGCCTCCTACAATGAGCAGTTCTTC
TRBJ1-2,-,-,TRBV7-3,CASSPGFRYGYTF,TGTGCCAGCAGCCCTGGGTTCCGATATGGCTACACCTTC
TRBJ2-5,-,-,TRBV29-1,CSVVGNQETQYF,TGCAGCGTTGTCGGGAATCAAGAGACCCAGTACTTC
TRBJ2-1,few,-,TRBV19,CASSIGYNEQFF,TGTGCCAGTAGTATAGGCTACAATGAGCAGTTCTTC
TRBJ1-2,-,TRBD1,TRBV7-9,CASSPPGQGDYGYTF,TGTGCCAGCAGCCCTCCGGGACAGGGGGACTATGGCTACACCTTC
TRBJ2-3,many,-,TRBV7-9,CASSFRSSGTDTQYF,TGTGCCAGCAGCTTCCGCTCTAGCGGCACAGATACGCAGTATTTT
TRBJ2-1,many,TRBD2,TRBV28,CASSRTSGSSYNEQFF,TGTGCCAGCAGTAGAACTAGCGGGAGCTCCTACAATGAGCAGTTCTTC
TRBJ1-1,-,-,TRBV5-1,CASSLAPGNTEALF,TGCGCCAGCAGCTTAGCCCCGGGGAACACTGAAGCTCTCTTT
TRBJ1-2,many,-,TRBV28,CASRQDSNYGYTF,TGTGCCAGCAGGCAGGACAGTAACTATGGCTACACCTTC
TRBJ1-2,many,-,TRBV10-3,CAISEGPNYYGYTF,TGTGCCATCAGTGAGGGACCCAACTACTATGGCTACACCTTC
TRBJ2-5,many,-,TRBV6-5,CASSYQGGETQYF,TGTGCCAGCAGTTACCAGGGCGGGGAGACCCAGTACTTC
TRBJ2-1,-,TRBD1,TRBV9,CASSADRGDEQFF,TGTGCCAGCAGCGCGGACAGGGGTGATGAGCAGTTCTTC
TRBJ2-1,few,TRBD2,TRBV4-3,CASSQDQGGRRINEQFF,TGCGCCAGCAGCCAAGATCAGGGCGGGAGAAGAATCAATGAGCAGTTCTTC
TRBJ1-2,-,-,TRBV27,CASSLREDQMNGYTF,TGTGCCAGCAGTTTAAGGGAGGATCAAATGAACGGCTACACCTTC
TRBJ2-3,-,-,TRBV20-1,CSARDQSDTQYF,TGCAGTGCTAGAGATCAGTCAGATACGCAGTATTTT
TRBJ2-5,few,TRBD1,TRBV29-1,CSGEDRGWETQYF,TGCAGCGGCGAGGACAGGGGGTGGGAGACCCAGTACTTC
TRBJ2-7,many,TRBD1,TRBV11-2,CASSLRTGPSYEQYF,TGTGCCAGCAGCTTACGGACAGGGCCCTCCTACGAGCAGTACTTC
TRBJ2-7,few,-,TRBV13,CASSFTLATSYEQYF,TGTGCCAGCAGCTTCACCCTAGCGACCTCCTACGAGCAGTACTTC
TRBJ1-4,few,-,TRBV20-1,CSARVRANEKLFF,TGCAGTGCCCGTGTCAGGGCTAATGAAAAACTGTTTTTT
TRBJ2-4,-,TRBD1,TRBV20-1,CSAATGTGVAKNIQYF,TGCAGTGCTGCGACTGGGACAGGGGTAGCCAAAAACATTCAGTACTTC
TRBJ2-2,-,TRBD2,TRBV7-6,CASSLLLAGVDLPGELFF,TGTGCCAGCAGCTTGTTACTAGCGGGAGTCGATCTTCCCGGGGAGCTGTTTTTT
TRBJ1-1,many,TRBD1,TRBV28,CASSRPGGYEAFF,TGTGCCAGCAGCCGGCCAGGGGGCTATGAAGCTTTCTTT
TRBJ2-1,many,TRBD1,TRBV7-3,CASSLGTGAEDEQFF,TGCGCCAGCAGTCTGGGGACAGGGGCTGAGGATGAGCAGTTCTTC
TRBJ2-3,-,TRBD2,TRBV6-1,CASTPSGRADTQYF,TGTGCCAGCACCCCTAGCGGGAGAGCAGATACGCAGTATTTT
TRBJ2-1,few,-,TRBV19,CASSIDEASEPSYNEQFF,TGTGCCAGTAGTATAGATGAGGCTAGCGAGCCGTCCTACAATGAGCAGTTCTTC
TRBJ2-2,-,TRBD1,TRBV10-3,CAIRRIAGTDTGELFF,TGTGCCATCAGAAGAATAGCTGGGACAGACACCGGGGAGCTGTTTTTT
TRBJ1-1,few,-,TRBV6-1,CASSDRETEAFF,TGTGCCAGCAGTGACAGGGAAACTGAAGCTTTCTTT
TRBJ2-1,-,TRBD1,TRBV5-4,CASSLRGSWTGDYNEQFF,TGTGCCAGCAGCTTGCGGGGATCATGGACAGGGGACTACAATGAGCAGTTCTTC
TRBJ2-1,many,TRBD2,TRBV7-9,CASSLLTSGRTNEQFF,TGTGCCAGCAGCTTATTAACTAGCGGGAGGACCAATGAGCAGTTCTTC
TRBJ2-3,many,TRBD2,TRBV7-3,CASSSHGRVADTQYF,TGTGCCAGCAGCTCCCACGGGAGGGTGGCAGATACGCAGTATTTT